The 27 T cell receptor beta chains given below trace back to one sample, sequenced in a study of low-dose radiotherapy and immunotherapy resistance in tumors. With TRAV- and TRBV-specific primers, first-strand cDNA was made, covering the alpha and beta chains. TCRs underwent approximately 20 PCR cycles of amplification with a constant-region primer and V-primer adapter. TCRdb called the reads again in MiXCR, with one record for every CDR3 protein. The top ten clones hold more than 4.5% of a sample with around 83,000 distinct CDR3 sequences, 15% to 20% of them seen once. Time point indicated: before trial treatment. The source was PBMCs, collected before treatment. These TCRs come from a male donor with prostate cancer.

This chain links TRBV9 with TRBJ1-1; D unclear. Germline V lookup: CDR1 SGDLS, CDR2 YYNGEE. Trimming stripped 7 bases from V and 6 bases from J, with 10 bases between. The CDR3 consists of 11 residues. Written as DNA, the CDR3 is TGTGCCAGCCGCCGTGGGTCTGAAGCTTTCTTT. It yields the protein CASRRGSEAFF.

On this clonotype itself: The conserved phenylalanine or tryptophan normally closing the CDR3 is absent here, so this likely arose from a read error. V usage is TRBV19 and J usage is TRBJ2-1, with a possible D match to TRBD2 (5 bases). CDR3 length: 15 amino acids. Trimming took off 7 bases at V and 5 bases at J, with 18 bases between the two ends. Per germline, CDR1 LNHDA and CDR2 SQIVND (reference sequence). CDR3 region: CASTEGGRANNEQFS. The CDR3 DNA reads TGTGCCAGTACCGAAGGCGGGCGGGCCAACAATGAGCAGTTCTCG.

The chain uses TRBV12-5 and TRBJ2-5, with no clear D. This CDR3 has 12 residues. CDR1 is LGHNT and CDR2 is FRNRAP in the germline V gene. V was trimmed by 7 bases and J by 5 bases, leaving 11 bases between them. The CDR3 loop is CASAQQSETQYF. The CDR3 nucleotides are TGTGCTAGTGCCCAACAAAGCGAGACCCAGTACTTC.

This clonotype was detected ten times or more. The chain is built from TRBV21-1 and TRBJ2-2; the D call of TRBD2 is as the table states it, not checked on the DNA. TRBV21-1 counts as a pseudogene. CDR3 length: 16 residues. The CDR3 region has the DNA TGTGCCAGCGCCCTCTTCTATCAGGGTCCCACCGGGGAGCTGTTTTTT. It encodes CASALFYQGPTGELFF.

V gene TRBV5-6 combines with J gene TRBJ2-7, with a weak D call TRBD2 (9 bases). There are 16 residues in the CDR3. V dropped 4 bases and J dropped 3 bases, with 20 bases sitting between them. CDR1 is SGHDT, CDR2 YYEEEE, per germline. The CDR3 DNA reads TGTGCCAGCAGCGAGGACAGGGCTAGCGGGATCTACGAGCAGTACTTC. Residues: CASSEDRASGIYEQYF.

A note on this clonotype: At one of its ends the junction is not consistent with the germline gene, which may arise from a read error. The rearrangement links TRBV5-3 to TRBJ2-7; 9 positions match TRBD1. TRBV5-3 is sorted into the ORF group, with uncertain function. The CDR3 is 15 residues long. The CDR3 nucleotides read TGTGCCAGCAGCTTACACCGGGACAGGGTCTACGAGCAGTACTTC. This encodes CASSLHRDRVYEQYF.

Regarding this clonotype: Only one base separates this from a far larger clonotype, so it likely reflects a read error. This chain uses TRBV6-2 or TRBV6-3 with TRBJ2-5; D is perhaps TRBD1 (6 bases). Trimming removed 2 bases from V and 2 bases from J, with 12 bases in between. The length of the CDR3 is 15 residues. Per the germline V gene, CDR1 is MNHEY and CDR2 is SVGEGT. The CDR3 loop is CASSYRGSGQETQYF. The CDR3 region has the DNA TGTGCCAGCAGTTACAGGGGGTCAGGGCAAGAGACCCAGTACTTC.

This clonotype was observed at least ten times. Its ends do not fully match the called genes, so a read error is possible. The chain combines TRBV23-1 with TRBJ2-2, with 8 positions matching TRBD1. Being an ORF, TRBV23-1 has a function that is uncertain. The CDR3 has 16 amino acids. CDR3 sequence (DNA): TGCGCCAGCAGCCAATCGCAGGGGGCCGGCACCGGGGAGCTGTTTTTT. It codes for CASSQSQGAGTGELFF.

This clonotype has a count of ten or more. The J gene is TRBJ2-7, the V gene TRBV6-6; D gene unclear. Germline V gene lookup returns CDR1 MNHNY and CDR2 SVGAGI (reference sequence). V was trimmed by 2 bases and J by 3 bases, leaving 8 bases between them. The length of the CDR3 is 13 residues. This CDR3 reads CASSYGSDYEQYF. The CDR3 bases are TGTGCCAGCAGTTACGGCTCTGACTACGAGCAGTACTTC.

This clonotype was recorded many times. The rearrangement joins TRBV30 to TRBJ1-2; TRBD1 matches 7 bases. Germline lookup yields CDR1 GTSNPN and CDR2 SVGIG (reference sequence). The CDR3 is 12 amino acids. The junction had 7 bases not matched to a gene; V was cut back by 7 bases and J by 5 bases. The CDR3 region has the DNA TGTGCCTCCACCGGGACAGCTTATGGCTACACCTTC. It codes for CASTGTAYGYTF.

In this sample, this clonotype turned up many times. V is TRBV27 and J is TRBJ2-1; D unresolved. The germline CDR1 and CDR2 sequences are MNHEY and SMNVEV (reference sequence). V gave up 2 bases and J gave up 3 bases, with 14 bases separating them. The CDR3 is made up of 16 amino acids. CDR3 nucleotide sequence: TGTGCCAGCAGTTTAACCCTGGGCGCGATCTACAATGAGCAGTTCTTC. Its protein product is CASSLTLGAIYNEQFF.

There are many counts of this clonotype. V gene TRBV30 combines with J gene TRBJ2-3; D is undetermined. The CDR3 length is 14 residues. V was clipped by 5 bases and J by 0 bases, with 12 bases between them. Germline loops: CDR1 GTSNPN, CDR2 SVGIG (reference sequence). CDR3 nucleotides: TGTGCCTGGCGTACAGCGCCTAGCACAGATACGCAGTATTTT. Its translation: CAWRTAPSTDTQYF.

A note on this clonotype: This likely traces to a read error, being one base from a far larger clone. The CDR3, as DNA: TGTGCCAGCAGTACCGGGACAAATGAAAAACTGTCTTTT. Its protein product is CASSTGTNEKLSF. The J gene is TRBJ1-4, the V gene TRBV5-8, with a possible D match to TRBD1 (6 bases). The length of the CDR3 is 13 residues. The V gene's germline CDR1 is SGHTS and CDR2 YDEGEE.

This clonotype has ten or more counts. This chain links TRBV5-4 with TRBJ1-5, with 9 positions matching TRBD1. V gave up 5 bases and J gave up 1 base; unmatched junction bases: 4. The CDR3 covers 15 residues. Germline loops: CDR1 SGHNT, CDR2 YYREEE (reference sequence). The CDR3 coding sequence is TGTGCCAGCAGTCGGGGGACAGGGAGCAATCAGCCCCAGCATTTT. Translated: CASSRGTGSNQPQHF.

This clonotype was picked up many times. The chain carries TRBV6-1 and TRBJ1-2; D remains unclear. V dropped 1 base and J dropped 4 bases, with 4 bases sitting between them. The CDR3 runs to 12 residues. Germline loops: CDR1 MNHNS, CDR2 SASEGT. The CDR3 region has the DNA TGTGCCAGCAGTGAAGGTCCCTATGGCTACACCTTC. This encodes CASSEGPYGYTF.

This clonotype was detected ten times or more. V gene TRBV20-1 combines with J gene TRBJ2-7; D is unclear. This CDR3 spans 11 amino acids. Deletions cut 1 base from V and 5 bases from J, with 6 bases between. Per the germline V gene, CDR1 is DFQATT and CDR2 is SNEGSKA (reference sequence). The CDR3 region is CSARGHHEQYF. The DNA of the CDR3 is TGCAGTGCTAGAGGTCACCACGAGCAGTACTTC.

The sample holds many counts of this clonotype. V and J are TRBV30 and TRBJ1-6; no firm D call. The CDR3 is 18 residues long. V was pared by 4 bases and J by 0 bases, with 19 bases between. The germline V gene has CDR1 GTSNPN and CDR2 SVGIG (reference sequence). CDR3 DNA: TGTGCCTGGAATCCCGGAAGGCGAGCCCTCTCCTATAATTCACCCCTCCACTTT. It is translated as CAWNPGRRALSYNSPLHF.

The sample holds many counts of this clonotype. The genes are TRBV12-3 or TRBV12-4 and TRBJ2-7; D may be TRBD2 (5 bases). Trimming removed 1 base at V and 9 bases at J, with 13 bases between. The CDR3 is made up of 13 amino acids. The CDR3 bases are TGTGCCAGCAGTTTAGGCAGGACTGAGGGGCAGTACTTC. Protein sequence: CASSLGRTEGQYF.

Of note for this clonotype: This may come from a read error, since a much larger clone is one base off. The chain employs TRBV7-9 and TRBJ2-1; 8 nucleotides line up with TRBD2. The CDR3 is 16 residues long. The germline V gene encodes CDR1 SEHNR and CDR2 FQNEAQ (reference sequence). The DNA of the CDR3 is TGTACCAGCAGCTTATCCCTAGCGGGTTCTTACAATGAGCAGTTCTTC. Amino acids: CTSSLSLAGSYNEQFF.

This clonotype was counted at least ten times. The chain is built from TRBV20-1 and TRBJ2-5; TRBD1 is a possible D gene (6 bases). This CDR3 contains 13 residues. V was trimmed by 6 bases and J by 4 bases, leaving 15 bases between them. From germline, CDR1 is DFQATT and CDR2 SNEGSKA (reference sequence). For the CDR3, the DNA is TGCAGTGCAAGTTTGGGGGCGGGAGAGACCCAGTACTTC. It specifies CSASLGAGETQYF.

This clonotype was found many times. The V and J genes are TRBV28 and TRBJ2-1; 9 bases fit TRBD2. The CDR3 contains 14 residues. Trimming removed 8 bases from V and 6 bases from J; junction bases left unmatched: 8. CDR1 MDHEN and CDR2 SYDVKM come from the germline V gene. CDR3 protein: CASGNSGGSNEQFF. The CDR3 DNA follows: TGTGCCAGCGGAAATAGCGGGGGTAGCAATGAGCAGTTCTTC.

This clonotype came up many times. The V gene is TRBV12-3 or TRBV12-4, the J gene TRBJ2-2; the match to TRBD1 covers 10 bases. The CDR3 has 14 residues. V shed 6 bases, J shed 5 bases, and the junction held 3 bases outside the gene matches. DNA for the CDR3: TGTGCCAGCAGGGGGACAGGGGATACCGGGGAGCTGTTTTTT. Its translation: CASRGTGDTGELFF.

This clonotype was observed many times. The CDR3 sequence is CASRFLGNQPQHF. The CDR3 nucleotides are TGTGCCAGCAGGTTTTTGGGCAATCAGCCCCAGCATTTT. V and J are TRBV28 and TRBJ1-5; D is unclear. This CDR3 has 13 amino acids. The germline V gene has CDR1 MDHEN and CDR2 SYDVKM. V lost 6 bases, J lost 2 bases, and 8 bases lay in between.

The table lists this clonotype with many counts. DNA for the CDR3: TGCGCCAGCAGCCCCACCTTTGGGGTTAGTACGCAGTATTTT. Amino acids: CASSPTFGVSTQYF. The chain combines TRBV4-3 with TRBJ2-3; D not resolved. Germline V gene lookup returns CDR1 LGHNA and CDR2 YSLEER. The V and J ends lost 4 bases and 8 bases respectively, with 16 bases between them. This CDR3 region has 14 residues.

This clonotype has only a few counts. This sequence joins TRBV27 and TRBJ1-1, with 8 bases lining up with TRBD1. With 5 bases clipped from V and 1 base from J, the junction kept 9 bases outside the gene matches. This CDR3 contains 16 residues. Germline V CDR1 and CDR2: MNHEY, SMNVEV (reference sequence). CDR3 loop: CASSAAGTGRNTEAFF. In nucleotides, the CDR3 is TGTGCCAGCAGTGCGGCCGGGACAGGTAGGAACACTGAAGCTTTCTTT.

This clonotype occurred many times. The chain uses TRBV6-6 and TRBJ1-1; TRBD1 agrees at 12 bases. CDR1 is MNHNY, CDR2 SVGAGI, per germline (reference sequence). This CDR3 is 15 amino acids long. Germline trimming cut 7 bases from V and 7 bases from J; bases unmatched to any gene: 10. The CDR3 reads CASTVTGTGGFEAFF. CDR3 nucleotide sequence: TGTGCCAGCACCGTAACCGGGACAGGGGGCTTTGAAGCTTTCTTT.

This clonotype was seen more than once but under ten times. The CDR3 sequence: CAWSVLRTGGPGYTF. The CDR3 nucleotides are TGTGCCTGGAGTGTTCTAAGGACAGGGGGCCCTGGCTACACCTTC. The V gene is TRBV30, the J gene TRBJ1-2; 11 bases match TRBD1. The CDR3 has 15 residues. With V trimmed by 0 bases and J by 7 bases, 7 bases remained unmatched. Germline V gives CDR1 GTSNPN, CDR2 SVGIG (reference sequence).